This TCR beta chain was retrieved from a study of T cells in Graves' hyperthyroidism and ophthalmopathy. Study-wide results and caveats: Ophthalmopathy was told apart from stable hyperthyroidism by a 13 V-J model.

From RNA transcripts, TCR beta CDR3 regions were amplified. Primed by the HTBI set, a first-round RT-PCR was run on the TCR CDR3. TCRdb re-called the multiplex PCR reads through MiXCR, storing one row per CDR3 protein. The table has more than 300,000 distinct CDR3 sequences, roughly 13% seen once. Researchers defined stable Graves' hyperthyroidism as no ophthalmopathy progression within 18 months. This clonotype turned up a few times. Its target is not known. Input material: blood. This sequence was found in a woman aged 18-29 years with Graves' hyperthyroidism.

CDR3 region: CASSLVGASGRAREQYF. The CDR3, as DNA: TGTGCCAGCAGCTTAGTCGGAGCTAGCGGGAGGGCCCGGGAGCAGTACTTC. The chain carries TRBV7-8 and TRBJ2-7; TRBD2 matches 12 bases. Germline lookup yields CDR1 SGHVS and CDR2 FQNEAQ. Losses at the gene ends were 1 base for V and 7 bases for J; bases not matched to a gene: 11. The CDR3 has 17 residues.